This T cell receptor beta chain was identified during a study of cytomegalovirus exposure and HLA in healthy donors. The wider study: Early on, a data release was issued that held 80 million or so unique TCRs from HLA-typed donors. Study results and limitations: Indistinguishability led to the exclusion of some V segments, TRBV6-2 and TRBV6-3 included.

13 Jbeta primers and 60 Vbeta primers were used for the PCR. Sequenced by immunoSEQ multiplex PCR; TCRdb stores in-frame clones only, minus some. Of about 160,000 clones in the sample, around three quarters were seen once. The CDR3 is 15 residues long. The J segment lost 0 bases and the V segment lost 4 bases, leaving 3 bases of the junction unmatched. Germline V gene data show CDR1 as SGHTA and CDR2 as FQGNSA. The table lists this clone with a count of one. What it binds is unknown. The chain combines TRBV7-2 with TRBJ1-3; 7 bases agree with TRBD1. This receptor was obtained from a man under 40 in good health and CMV-seropositive. The sequenced material came from PBMCs. The CDR3 coding sequence is TGTGCCAGCAGCTCCAGACAGGGCTCTGGAAACACCATATATTTT. Translating gives CASSSRQGSGNTIYF.